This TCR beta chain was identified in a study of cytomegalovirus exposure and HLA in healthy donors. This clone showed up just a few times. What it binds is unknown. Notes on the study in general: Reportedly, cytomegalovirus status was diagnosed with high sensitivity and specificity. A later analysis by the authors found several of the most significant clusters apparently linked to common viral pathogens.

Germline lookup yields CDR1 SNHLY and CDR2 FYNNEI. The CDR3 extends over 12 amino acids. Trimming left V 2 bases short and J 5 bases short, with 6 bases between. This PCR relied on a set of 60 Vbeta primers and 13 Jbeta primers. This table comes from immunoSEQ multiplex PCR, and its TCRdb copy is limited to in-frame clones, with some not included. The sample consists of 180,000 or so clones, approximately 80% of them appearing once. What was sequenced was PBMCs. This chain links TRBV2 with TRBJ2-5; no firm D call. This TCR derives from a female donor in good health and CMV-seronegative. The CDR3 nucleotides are TGTGCCAGCAGTGAAAACGCGGAGACCCAGTACTTC. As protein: CASSENAETQYF.